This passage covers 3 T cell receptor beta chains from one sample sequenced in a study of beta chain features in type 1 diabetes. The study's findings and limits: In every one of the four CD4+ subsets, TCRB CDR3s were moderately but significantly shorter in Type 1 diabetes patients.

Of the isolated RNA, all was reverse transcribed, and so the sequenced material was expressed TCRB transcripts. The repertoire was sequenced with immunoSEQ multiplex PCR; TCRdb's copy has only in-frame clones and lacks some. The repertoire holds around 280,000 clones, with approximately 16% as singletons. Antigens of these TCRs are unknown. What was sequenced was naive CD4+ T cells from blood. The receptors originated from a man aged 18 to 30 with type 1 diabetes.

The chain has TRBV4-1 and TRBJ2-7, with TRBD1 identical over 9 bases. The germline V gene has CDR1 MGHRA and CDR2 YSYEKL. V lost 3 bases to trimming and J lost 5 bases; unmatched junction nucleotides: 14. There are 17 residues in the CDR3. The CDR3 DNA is TGCGCCAGCAGCCAGGACCCCGCTAGGACAGGGGTCCACGAGCAGTACTTC. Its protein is CASSQDPARTGVHEQYF.

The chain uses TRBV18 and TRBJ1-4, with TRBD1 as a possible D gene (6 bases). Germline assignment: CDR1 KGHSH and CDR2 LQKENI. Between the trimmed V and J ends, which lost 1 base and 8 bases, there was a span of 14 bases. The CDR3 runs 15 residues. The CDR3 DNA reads TGTGCCAGCTCACCACGGCAGGGGCTAGAGGAAAAACTGTTTTTT. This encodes CASSPRQGLEEKLFF.

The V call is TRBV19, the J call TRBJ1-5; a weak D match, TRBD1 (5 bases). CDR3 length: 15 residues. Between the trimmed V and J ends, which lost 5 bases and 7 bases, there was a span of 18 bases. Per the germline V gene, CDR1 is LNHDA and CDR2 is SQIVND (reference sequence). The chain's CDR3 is CASSPLQGTGQPQHF. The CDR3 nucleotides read TGTGCCAGTAGTCCGTTGCAGGGTACGGGCCAGCCCCAGCATTTT.